This TCR beta chain comes out of a study of CD8 T cells in Susac syndrome. Across the whole study: Patients with Susac syndrome, at blood draw, were therapy-naive, on corticosteroids, or on intravenous immunoglobulin alone.

With random hexamers, reverse transcription was performed on about 0.5 to 1 ug of RNA. TCRdb analysed the immunoSEQ multiplex PCR reads with MiXCR anew, one entry per CDR3 protein. The table has approximately 190,000 distinct CDR3 sequences, 85% to 95% seen once. V gave up 0 bases and J gave up 6 bases; unmatched junction bases: 6. The CDR3 runs to 16 residues. Germline V lookup: CDR1 SGHRS, CDR2 YFSETQ. The sequence was obtained from a human donor with Susac syndrome. The specimen sequenced was CD8+ T cells from PBMCs. The gene calls are TRBV5-1 and TRBJ2-1, with 10 bases identical to TRBD2. CDR3 in DNA: TGCGCCAGCAGCTTGGTCGGAGCGGGAGGGTTCAATGAGCAGTTCTTC. This sequence encodes CASSLVGAGGFNEQFF.